The T cell receptor (beta chain) under discussion was sequenced for a study of shared clonotypes between healthy human individuals. Study-wide context: Donors, aged 18 to 49, were a couple of women and a few men. Study findings and constraints: The study sampled only blood, and tissue repertoires likely differ.

TCRdb keeps only in-frame clones here, not all; method: immunoSEQ multiplex PCR. Among about 2.5 million clones listed, roughly 92% were seen once. This CDR3 spans 18 amino acids. CDR1 and CDR2 from the germline V gene are MGHRA and YSYEKL. The junction had 17 bases not matched to a gene; V was cut back by 4 bases and J by 6 bases. Concerning this clone itself: What it binds is unknown.

This sequence originates from a man younger than 30 in good health. Some clones in this sample may be carry-over from other donors' samples. The chain is built from TRBV4-1 and TRBJ1-5, with 8 bases matching TRBD1. The material sequenced was naive CD4+ T cells from PBMCs. Indicated subset: CD45RA+ positively selected. The CDR3 here is CASSLKGGDRYFGQPQHF. The CDR3 nucleotides read TGCGCCAGCAGCCTCAAAGGGGGGGACAGGTACTTTGGTCAGCCCCAGCATTTT.